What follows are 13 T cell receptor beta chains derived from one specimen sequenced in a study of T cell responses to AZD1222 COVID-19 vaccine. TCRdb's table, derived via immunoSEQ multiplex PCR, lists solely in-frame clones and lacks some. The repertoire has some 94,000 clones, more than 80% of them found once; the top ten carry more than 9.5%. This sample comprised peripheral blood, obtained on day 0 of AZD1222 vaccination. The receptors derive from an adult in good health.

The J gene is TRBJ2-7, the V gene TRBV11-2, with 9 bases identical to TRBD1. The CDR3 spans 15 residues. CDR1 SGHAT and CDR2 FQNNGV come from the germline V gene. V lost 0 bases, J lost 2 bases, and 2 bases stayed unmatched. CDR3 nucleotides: TGTGCCAGCAGCTTAGAGGGACAGGGCACCTACGAGCAGTACTTC. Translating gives CASSLEGQGTYEQYF.

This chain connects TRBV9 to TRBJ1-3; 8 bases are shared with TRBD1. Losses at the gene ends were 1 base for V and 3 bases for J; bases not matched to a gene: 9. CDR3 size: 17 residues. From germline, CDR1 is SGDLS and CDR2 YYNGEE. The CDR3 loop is CASSVKPGDRFGNTIYF. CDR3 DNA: TGTGCCAGCAGCGTAAAACCCGGGGACAGGTTTGGAAACACCATATATTTT.

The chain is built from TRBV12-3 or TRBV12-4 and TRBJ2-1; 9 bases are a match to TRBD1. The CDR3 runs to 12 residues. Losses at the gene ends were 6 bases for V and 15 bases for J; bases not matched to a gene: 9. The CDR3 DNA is TGTGCCAGCAGCCAAGGTGGACAGGGGTGGTTCTTC. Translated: CASSQGGQGWFF.

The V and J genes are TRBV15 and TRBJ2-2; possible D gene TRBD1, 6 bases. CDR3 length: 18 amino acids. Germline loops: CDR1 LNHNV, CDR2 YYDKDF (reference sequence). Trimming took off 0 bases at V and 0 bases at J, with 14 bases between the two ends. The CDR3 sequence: CATSREVWGPSNTGELFF. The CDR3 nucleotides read TGTGCCACCAGCAGAGAGGTTTGGGGGCCCTCGAACACCGGGGAGCTGTTTTTT.

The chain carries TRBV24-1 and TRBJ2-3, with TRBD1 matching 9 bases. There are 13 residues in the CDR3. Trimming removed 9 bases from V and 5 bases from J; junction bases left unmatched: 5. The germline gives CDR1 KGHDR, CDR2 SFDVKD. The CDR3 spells CATSGTGLDTQYF. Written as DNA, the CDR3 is TGTGCCACCTCCGGGACAGGGTTAGATACGCAGTATTTT.

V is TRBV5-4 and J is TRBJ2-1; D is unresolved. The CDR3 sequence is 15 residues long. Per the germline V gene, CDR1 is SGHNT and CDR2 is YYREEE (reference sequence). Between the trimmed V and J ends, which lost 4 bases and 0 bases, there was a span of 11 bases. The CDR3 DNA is TGTGCCAGCAGCCCTGACGGAAGCTCCTACAATGAGCAGTTCTTC. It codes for CASSPDGSSYNEQFF.

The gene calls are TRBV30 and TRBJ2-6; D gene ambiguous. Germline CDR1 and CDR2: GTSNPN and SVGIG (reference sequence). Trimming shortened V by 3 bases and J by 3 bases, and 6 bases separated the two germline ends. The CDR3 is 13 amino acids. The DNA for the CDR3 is TGTGCCTGGAGGGCTTTTGGGGCCAACGTCCTGACTTTC. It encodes CAWRAFGANVLTF.

Here the CDR3 DNA reads TGTGCCAGCAGGTACGAAGAAGGAATTAGCTACGAGCAGTACTTC. Translating gives CASRYEEGISYEQYF. The rearrangement links TRBV6-5 to TRBJ2-7; D is uncertain. Germline CDR1 reads MNHEY; CDR2 reads SVGAGI. The CDR3 is made up of 15 amino acids. The V end lost 6 bases, the J end lost 3 bases, and 18 bases lay between the germline ends.

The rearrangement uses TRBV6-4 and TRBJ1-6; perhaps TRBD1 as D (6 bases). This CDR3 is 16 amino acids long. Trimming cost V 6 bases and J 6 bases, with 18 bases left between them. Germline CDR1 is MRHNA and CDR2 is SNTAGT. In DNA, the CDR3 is TGTGCCAGCAGCCTTATTAACAGGGATACTAATTCACCCCTCCACTTT. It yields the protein CASSLINRDTNSPLHF.

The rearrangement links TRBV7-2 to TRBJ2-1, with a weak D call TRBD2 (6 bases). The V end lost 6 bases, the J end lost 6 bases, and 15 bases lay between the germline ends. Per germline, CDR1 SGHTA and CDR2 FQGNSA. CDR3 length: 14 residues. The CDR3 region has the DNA TGTGCCAGCAGAGTGGGGGGAGAGGCCAATGAGCAGTTCTTC. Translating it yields CASRVGGEANEQFF.

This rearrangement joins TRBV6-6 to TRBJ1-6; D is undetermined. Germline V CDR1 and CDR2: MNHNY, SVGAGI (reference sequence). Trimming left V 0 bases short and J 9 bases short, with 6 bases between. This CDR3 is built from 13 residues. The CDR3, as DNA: TGTGCCAGCAGTTACTCGGGGTCTTCACCCCTCCACTTT. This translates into CASSYSGSSPLHF.

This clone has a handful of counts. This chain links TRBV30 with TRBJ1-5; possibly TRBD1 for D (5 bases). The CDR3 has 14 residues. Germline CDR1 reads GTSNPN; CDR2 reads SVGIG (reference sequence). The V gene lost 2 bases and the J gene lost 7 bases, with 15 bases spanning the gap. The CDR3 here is CAWSRSWGRQPQHF. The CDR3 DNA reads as TGTGCCTGGAGTCGCTCGTGGGGGAGACAGCCCCAGCATTTT.

DNA of the CDR3: TGTGCCAGCAGCGTAGCTGGCGGGGAGCTGTTTTTT. Translation: CASSVAGGELFF. V usage is TRBV9 and J usage is TRBJ2-2, with D hard to call. From germline, CDR1 is SGDLS and CDR2 YYNGEE. The CDR3 sequence is 12 residues long. Trimming stripped 0 bases from V and 7 bases from J, with 4 bases between.